This T cell receptor beta chain was identified during a study of Graves' ophthalmopathy and Graves' hyperthyroidism. This clonotype was recorded many times. RNA transcripts were the template, and TCR beta CDR3 regions were amplified from them. The library came from an HTBI-primed first-round RT-PCR and a second-round multiplex PCR. TCRdb ran MiXCR on the multiplex PCR reads and lists one entry per CDR3 protein. Seen here are 600,000 to 650,000 distinct CDR3 sequences, about 24% observed once, and the top ten hold more than 5.5%. Trimming removed 1 base at V and 5 bases at J, with 12 bases between. The CDR3 consists of 15 residues. CDR1 is SGHRS, CDR2 YFSETQ, per germline.

The sequence derives from a woman under 30 with stable Graves' hyperthyroidism. Some clones in this sample may be carry-over from other donors' samples. The sample taken for sequencing was peripheral blood. The V call is TRBV5-1, the J call TRBJ2-2; D is possibly TRBD2 (5 bases). CDR3 in amino acids: CASSLSGVQTGELFF. For the CDR3, the DNA is TGCGCCAGCAGCTTGTCCGGGGTTCAGACCGGGGAGCTGTTTTTT.